These 25 T cell receptor beta chains came from one sample sequenced in a study of blood T cell repertoires in COVID-19. The protocol was immunoSEQ multiplex PCR, while the TCRdb copy is restricted to in-frame clones and leaves out a portion. The sample records approximately 200,000 clones, 80% to 90% being singletons. Sequencing input: peripheral blood. The receptors come from a woman between 45 and 65 years old with acute or convalescent COVID-19.

The chain combines TRBV2 with TRBJ2-3, with 10 positions matching TRBD1. V lost 6 bases to trimming and J lost 2 bases; unmatched junction nucleotides: 8. The V gene's germline CDR1 is SNHLY and CDR2 FYNNEI. This CDR3 has 16 residues. CDR3 DNA sequence: TGTGCCAGCAGGAAGGGACAGGGGACGAACACAGATACGCAGTATTTT. It codes for CASRKGQGTNTDTQYF.

For this clone: The same CDR3 is also encoded by other DNA sequences in this sample. The chain joins TRBV15 to TRBJ2-2; TRBD1 matches 11 bases. Germline values: CDR1 LNHNV, CDR2 YYDKDF (reference sequence). This CDR3 region has 17 residues. With V trimmed by 0 bases and J by 5 bases, 5 bases remained unmatched. The CDR3 sequence is CATSRERTGGRTGELFF. The DNA of the CDR3 is TGTGCCACCAGCAGAGAGCGGACAGGGGGCAGGACCGGGGAGCTGTTTTTT.

The chain recombines TRBV11-3 with TRBJ1-5; D is undetermined. The CDR3 is 13 residues long. V dropped 1 base and J dropped 4 bases, with 5 bases sitting between them. Germline lookup yields CDR1 SGHNT and CDR2 YENEEA. Here the CDR3 DNA reads TGTGCCAGCAGCTTAGTGTCGAATCAGCCCCAGCATTTT. Translation gives CASSLVSNQPQHF.

The chain couples TRBV24-1 to TRBJ2-7, with D perhaps matching TRBD2 (6 bases). The CDR3 is 12 amino acids. The germline gives CDR1 KGHDR, CDR2 SFDVKD. V lost 12 bases and J lost 3, with 14 bases in between. The chain's CDR3 is CASRGNHYEQYF. The CDR3 nucleotides are TGTGCCTCCCGCGGGAACCACTACGAGCAGTACTTC.

This chain links TRBV6-2 or TRBV6-3 with TRBJ1-1; 8 nucleotides align to TRBD1. The germline V gene encodes CDR1 MNHEY and CDR2 SVGEGT. The CDR3 runs to 12 residues. The junction had 2 bases not matched to a gene; V was cut back by 5 bases and J by 6 bases. The DNA of the CDR3 is TGTGCCAGCAGTCCACAGGGGGCTGAAGCTTTCTTT. Amino acids: CASSPQGAEAFF.

The table lists this clone with a count of one. V and J are TRBV7-8 and TRBJ1-1; D is perhaps TRBD1 (6 bases). The CDR3 covers 13 residues. V dropped 2 bases and J dropped 4 bases, with 8 bases sitting between them. Germline loops: CDR1 SGHVS, CDR2 FQNEAQ. CDR3 loop: CASSLRDTTEAFF. CDR3 DNA: TGTGCCAGCAGCTTACGGGACACCACTGAAGCTTTCTTT. The whole variable domain, remainder taken from reference TRBV7-8 and TRBJ1-1, is GAGVSQSPRYKVAKRGQDVALRCDPISGHVSLFWYQQALGQGPEFLTYFQNEAQLDKSGLPSDRFFAERPEGSVSTLKIQRTQQEDSAVYLCASSLRDTTEAFFGQGTRLTVV.

The chain links TRBV7-9 to TRBJ1-5; the D gene is possibly TRBD1 (5 bases). Germline V gives CDR1 SEHNR, CDR2 FQNEAQ (reference sequence). This CDR3 contains 16 residues. Between the trimmed V and J ends, which lost 5 bases and 2 bases, there was a span of 16 bases. The CDR3 region is CASSPSGGNRNQPQHF. CDR3 DNA: TGTGCCAGCAGCCCTTCCGGGGGAAATCGCAATCAGCCCCAGCATTTT.

The chain employs TRBV6-2 or TRBV6-3 and TRBJ2-5; a possible D gene is TRBD1 (6 bases). Trimming took off 2 bases at V and 0 bases at J, with 10 bases between the two ends. This CDR3 contains 15 residues. Germline V gene sequence: CDR1 MNHEY, CDR2 SVGEGT. CDR3 DNA: TGTGCCAGCAGTTACGGGGACAACGACCAAGAGACCCAGTACTTC. It codes for CASSYGDNDQETQYF.

V gene TRBV11-2 combines with J gene TRBJ2-7; TRBD1 matches at 7 bases. The germline gives CDR1 SGHAT, CDR2 FQNNGV. The CDR3 length is 14 residues. J lost 3 bases, V lost 5 bases, and 7 bases had no gene match. Here the CDR3 DNA reads TGTGCCAGCAGCCTTCTGGGGACAGTCTACGAGCAGTACTTC. This gives the protein CASSLLGTVYEQYF.

This clone occurred once. The chain combines TRBV20-1 with TRBJ2-7; 8 bases are shared with TRBD1. CDR3 length equals 13 residues. Germline V gene sequence: CDR1 DFQATT, CDR2 SNEGSKA (reference sequence). The junction had 3 bases not matched to a gene; V was cut back by 3 bases and J by 2 bases. The chain's CDR3 is CSASRDRPYEQYF. CDR3 nucleotide sequence: TGCAGTGCTAGTAGGGACAGGCCCTACGAGCAGTACTTC.

The chain employs TRBV4-1 and TRBJ2-3, with D perhaps TRBD2 (6 bases). The CDR3 is made up of 15 amino acids. CDR1 and CDR2 from the germline V gene are MGHRA and YSYEKL. V was cut by 1 base and J by 7 bases, with 15 bases left in between. CDR3 in DNA: TGCGCCAGCAGCCAAGTGGGGAGGCCCTTAAATACGCAGTATTTT. It yields the protein CASSQVGRPLNTQYF.

Here the CDR3 reads CASSPPSRGGNEQFF. The CDR3 DNA follows: TGTGCCAGCTCACCACCATCTCGGGGGGGCAATGAGCAGTTCTTC. The chain joins TRBV18 to TRBJ2-1, with 8 bases identical to TRBD2. The CDR3 runs to 15 residues. Germline V lookup: CDR1 KGHSH, CDR2 LQKENI. The ends lost 0 bases at V and 6 bases at J; junction bases unmatched: 4.

The CDR3 region has the DNA TGTGCCAGCAGCTCCACACAGGGGCCTGGAAACACCATATATTTT. Translation gives CASSSTQGPGNTIYF. V usage is TRBV7-2 and J usage is TRBJ1-3, with TRBD1 matching over 7 bases. V dropped 4 bases and J dropped 2; count of bases not matched to a gene: 5. The CDR3 totals 15 residues. Looked up from germline, CDR1 is SGHTA and CDR2 is FQGNSA.

CDR3 loop: CASSYSPGRGDPEAFF. DNA of the CDR3: TGTGCCAGCAGTTACTCTCCAGGGAGGGGGGATCCTGAAGCTTTCTTT. This rearrangement joins TRBV6-6 to TRBJ1-1; D may be TRBD1 (6 bases). The CDR3 extends over 16 amino acids. V was pared by 0 bases and J by 6 bases, with 17 bases between. CDR1 MNHNY and CDR2 SVGAGI come from the germline V gene (reference sequence).

The chain carries TRBV11-2 and TRBJ1-5; 8 bases map to TRBD1. The V gene's germline CDR1 is SGHAT and CDR2 FQNNGV. J lost 2 bases, V lost 5 bases, and 5 bases had no gene match. The length of the CDR3 is 15 residues. CDR3 in DNA: TGTGCCAGCAGCAGAGGACAGGGTGGCAATCAGCCCCAGCATTTT. This gives the protein CASSRGQGGNQPQHF.

This chain connects TRBV11-3 to TRBJ2-5; TRBD2 aligns across 9 bases. Unmatched junction bases numbered 7, after V lost 9 bases and J lost 2 bases. Germline V gives CDR1 SGHNT, CDR2 YENEEA. There are 14 residues in the CDR3. CDR3 nucleotides: TGTGCCAGTCAGCGGGGGGCCCTACAAGAGACCCAGTACTTC. It is translated as CASQRGALQETQYF.

This clone has just one count. CDR3 nucleotides: TGTGCCACCAGTGACGGACAGGTTGCTAGCACAGATACGCAGTATTTT. Its translation: CATSDGQVASTDTQYF. The V gene is TRBV24-1, the J gene TRBJ2-3; 7 bases match TRBD1. The CDR3 has 16 residues. V lost 4 bases to trimming and J lost 0 bases; unmatched junction nucleotides: 6. Germline CDR1 reads KGHDR; CDR2 reads SFDVKD.

This clone was recorded a few times. The chain recombines TRBV25-1 with TRBJ2-1; 10 bases match TRBD2. Germline CDR1 and CDR2: MGHDK and SYGVNS. Trimming at V came to 4 bases and at J to 3 bases, leaving 12 bases not matched to a gene. The CDR3 is 18 amino acids. The CDR3 coding sequence is TGTGCCAGCAGTGGCCCCCGGACTAGCGGATTTTTCTACAATGAGCAGTTCTTC. Its protein is CASSGPRTSGFFYNEQFF.

In DNA, the CDR3 is TGCGCCCAGTTACAGCCCCAGCATTTT. Amino acids: CAQLQPQHF. The chain couples TRBV10-1 to TRBJ1-5; D unclear. V lost 11 bases and J lost 7, with 6 bases in between. The germline V gene has CDR1 WNHNN and CDR2 SYGVQD (reference sequence). The CDR3 is 9 residues long.

This clone was recorded a few times. As DNA, the CDR3 is TGTGCCAGCAGCCGTTACCTGGACAGTAGAAACACTGAAGCTTTCTTT. Residues: CASSRYLDSRNTEAFF. The V and J genes are TRBV5-8 and TRBJ1-1; TRBD1 might be the D (6 bases). V lost 4 bases and J lost 2, with 18 bases in between. This CDR3 comprises 16 residues. The germline V gene has CDR1 SGHTS and CDR2 YDEGEE.

The chain couples TRBV4-1 to TRBJ2-5; 12 positions agree with TRBD2. V trimming: 5 bases; J trimming: 5 bases; junction bases outside the gene matches: 9. CDR1 and CDR2 from the germline V gene are MGHRA and YSYEKL. The CDR3 contains 16 residues. CDR3 residues: CASSASSSGGAETQYF. The DNA of the CDR3 is TGCGCCAGCAGCGCTTCATCTAGCGGGGGGGCCGAGACCCAGTACTTC.

The V call is TRBV12-3 or TRBV12-4, the J call TRBJ1-3; D ambiguous. The CDR3 is made up of 12 amino acids. With 3 bases removed from V and 2 bases from J, the gap between germline ends came to 2 bases. CDR3 bases: TGTGCCAGCAGTTTTACTGGAAACACCATATATTTT. It codes for CASSFTGNTIYF.

The chain joins TRBV5-1 to TRBJ2-2; 8 bases fit TRBD1. Trimming took 5 bases from V and 1 from J; bases not matched to a gene: 7. The CDR3 extends over 16 amino acids. CDR1 is SGHRS, CDR2 YFSETQ, per germline. Here the CDR3 reads CASRFPGTGNTGELFF. CDR3 in DNA: TGCGCCAGCAGGTTCCCCGGGACAGGGAACACCGGGGAGCTGTTTTTT. Full variable domain (outside the CDR3, taken from reference TRBV5-1 and TRBJ2-2): KAGVTQTPRYLIKTRGQQVTLSCSPISGHRSVSWYQQTPGQGLQFLFEYFSETQRNKGNFPGRFSGRQFSNSRSEMNVSTLELGDSALYLCASRFPGTGNTGELFFGEGSRLTVL.

The V call is TRBV6-2 or TRBV6-3, the J call TRBJ2-7, with D unresolved. Germline V gene data show CDR1 as MNHEY and CDR2 as SVGEGT. Trimming cost V 6 bases and J 3 bases, with 9 bases left between them. The CDR3 extends over 12 amino acids. The CDR3: CASSRHNYEQYF. DNA for the CDR3: TGTGCCAGCAGCAGACACAACTACGAGCAGTACTTC.

The chain has TRBV24-1 and TRBJ1-2; 10 nucleotides match TRBD1. From germline, CDR1 is KGHDR and CDR2 SFDVKD. The CDR3 contains 14 residues. Germline trimming cut 9 bases from V and 4 bases from J; bases unmatched to any gene: 7. This CDR3 reads CATQGQGTGYGYTF. Written as DNA, the CDR3 is TGTGCCACCCAGGGACAGGGGACAGGCTATGGCTACACCTTC.